The 5 T cell receptor beta chains in this list originate from one sample, sequenced in a study of blood T cell repertoires in COVID-19. The repertoire was sequenced with immunoSEQ multiplex PCR; TCRdb's copy has only in-frame clones and lacks some. The top ten clones hold about 5.4% of a sample with 350,000 to 450,000 clones, under 85% of them seen once. Sequenced: PBMCs or T cells enriched from blood (not recorded which). The origin of the receptors is a woman between 45 and 60 years old who had recovered from COVID-19.

The chain couples TRBV19 to TRBJ1-3, with D uncertain. This CDR3 spans 13 amino acids. CDR1 is LNHDA, CDR2 SQIVND, per germline (reference sequence). Deletions cut 5 bases from V and 7 bases from J, with 12 bases between. The CDR3, as DNA: TGTGCCAGTAGTCAGGAACTGGATAACACCATATATTTT. Translation: CASSQELDNTIYF.

V usage is TRBV27 and J usage is TRBJ1-4, with 9 positions matching TRBD1. Germline assignment: CDR1 MNHEY and CDR2 SMNVEV (reference sequence). The CDR3 contains 14 residues. J was trimmed by 7 bases and V by 6 bases; bases with no gene match: 6. CDR3 DNA sequence: TGTGCCAGCAGATACAGGGGGCAAGGTGAAAAACTGTTTTTT. It codes for CASRYRGQGEKLFF.

This chain links TRBV7-7 with TRBJ2-2; 8 bases match TRBD1. Germline V lookup: CDR1 SSHAT, CDR2 FNYEAQ (reference sequence). This CDR3 has 15 amino acids. Trimming cost V 1 base and J 7 bases; bases outside gene matches: 5. The CDR3 spells CASSLGQGWIGELFF. In DNA form, the CDR3 reads TGTGCCAGCAGCTTAGGACAGGGGTGGATCGGGGAGCTGTTTTTT.

The chain has TRBV6-2 or TRBV6-3 and TRBJ1-1; a possible D gene is TRBD1 (5 bases). The germline V gene encodes CDR1 MNHEY and CDR2 SVGEGT. The length of the CDR3 is 16 residues. Trimming pared 5 bases from V and 3 bases from J, leaving 19 bases between. This CDR3 is CASSPRGLGGDTEAFF. For the CDR3, the DNA is TGTGCCAGCAGTCCGCGTGGGTTGGGGGGAGACACTGAAGCTTTCTTT.

The rearrangement uses TRBV27 and TRBJ2-5, with 7 bases aligning to TRBD1. Trimming took 2 bases from V and 5 from J; bases not matched to a gene: 14. Per germline, CDR1 MNHEY and CDR2 SMNVEV (reference sequence). The CDR3 extends over 17 amino acids. In nucleotides, the CDR3 is TGTGCCAGCAGTTTACTCGGATCGACAGGGAAGGGGGAGACCCAGTACTTC. Protein sequence: CASSLLGSTGKGETQYF.